This T cell receptor beta chain was captured by sequencing in a study of blood T cell repertoires in COVID-19. The germline CDR1 and CDR2 sequences are DFQATT and SNEGSKA (reference sequence). The CDR3 consists of 10 residues. Trimming took 5 bases from V and 4 from J, leaving 2 bases between them. Assay used: immunoSEQ multiplex PCR; TCRdb lists only in-frame clones, some missing. The table shows approximately 150,000 clones, with 90% occurring only once. The chain joins TRBV20-1 to TRBJ1-4; D gene unclear. This TCR came from a man aged 55 to 70 with active or convalescent COVID-19. Sequencing was carried out using peripheral blood. CDR3 protein: CSALNEKLFF. The DNA for the CDR3 is TGCAGTGCTCTTAATGAAAAACTGTTTTTT.